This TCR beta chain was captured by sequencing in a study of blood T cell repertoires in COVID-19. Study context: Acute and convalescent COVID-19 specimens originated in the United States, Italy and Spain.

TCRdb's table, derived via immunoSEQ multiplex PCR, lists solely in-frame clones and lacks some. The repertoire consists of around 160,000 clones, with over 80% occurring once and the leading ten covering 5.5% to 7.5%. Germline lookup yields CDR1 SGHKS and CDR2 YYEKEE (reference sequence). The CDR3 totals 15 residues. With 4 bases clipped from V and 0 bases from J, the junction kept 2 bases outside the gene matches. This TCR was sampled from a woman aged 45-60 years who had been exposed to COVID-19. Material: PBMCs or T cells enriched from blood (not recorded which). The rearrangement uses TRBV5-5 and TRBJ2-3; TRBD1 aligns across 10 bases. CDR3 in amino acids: CASSRQGASTDTQYF. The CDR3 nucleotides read TGTGCCAGCAGCCGACAGGGGGCTAGCACAGATACGCAGTATTTT.